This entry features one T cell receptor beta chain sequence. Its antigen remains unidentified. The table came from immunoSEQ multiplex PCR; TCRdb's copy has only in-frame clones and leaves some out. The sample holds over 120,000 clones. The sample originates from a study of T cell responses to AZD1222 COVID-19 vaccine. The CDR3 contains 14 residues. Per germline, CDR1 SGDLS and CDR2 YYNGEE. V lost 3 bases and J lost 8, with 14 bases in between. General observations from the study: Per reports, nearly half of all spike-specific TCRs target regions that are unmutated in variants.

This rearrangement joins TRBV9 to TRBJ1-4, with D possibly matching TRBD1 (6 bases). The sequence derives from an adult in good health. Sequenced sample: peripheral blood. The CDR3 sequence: CASSEGHLNEKLFF. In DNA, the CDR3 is TGTGCCAGCAGCGAGGGACATCTAAACGAAAAACTGTTTTTT.